The 18 T cell receptor beta chains below come from one sample, sequenced in a study of identical twins. TCRdb reprocessed the 5' RACE reads with MiXCR, giving one entry per CDR3 protein. The sample includes 650,000 to 750,000 distinct CDR3 sequences, roughly 20% seen only once; the top ten take approximately 4.3%. This sample also belongs to another study, concerning T cells expressing NK-cell markers.

Sequencing was performed on PBMCs. Receptors originate from a woman under 30 in good health.

J is TRBJ2-7 and V is TRBV9; tentative D call: TRBD1 (5 bases). Trimming removed 3 bases at V and 0 bases at J, with 16 bases between. Looked up from germline, CDR1 is SGDLS and CDR2 is YYNGEE. The CDR3 extends over 16 amino acids. In DNA, the CDR3 is TGTGCCAGCAGCGAGGGGCTCTCGACACACTCCTACGAGCAGTACTTC. This sequence encodes CASSEGLSTHSYEQYF.

The chain uses TRBV7-2 and TRBJ2-4, with D unresolved. The V gene's germline CDR1 is SGHTA and CDR2 FQGNSA. V was clipped by 1 base and J by 0 bases, with 7 bases between them. This CDR3 comprises 15 residues. The CDR3, as DNA: TGTGCCAGCAGCTTAGTCAGAATAGCCAAAAACATTCAGTACTTC. Translating gives CASSLVRIAKNIQYF.

In this sample, this clonotype turned up a few times. The V and J genes are TRBV9 and TRBJ2-1; 9 nucleotides align to TRBD2. The CDR3 is 16 amino acids. In germline, CDR1 is SGDLS, CDR2 YYNGEE. J gave up 8 bases and V 0 bases, and 9 bases lay outside the gene matches. The CDR3 region has the DNA TGTGCCAGCAGCGTAGTTGGGCTAGCGGGAACCGATGAGCAGTTCTTC. Its translation: CASSVVGLAGTDEQFF.

A few counts support this clonotype. The chain carries TRBV10-2 and TRBJ1-2; the match to TRBD1 covers 7 bases. Trimming at V came to 7 bases and at J to 0 bases, leaving 5 bases not matched to a gene. In germline, CDR1 is WSHSY, CDR2 SAAADI. The CDR3 is 14 amino acids. The CDR3 protein is CASKLTGANYGYTF. The CDR3 DNA sequence: TGCGCCAGCAAGCTAACAGGGGCTAACTATGGCTACACCTTC.

This clonotype turned up a few times. This sequence joins TRBV29-1 and TRBJ2-7; 9 bases map to TRBD1. Germline trimming cut 4 bases from V and 0 bases from J; bases unmatched to any gene: 1. Germline V gene lookup returns CDR1 SQVTM and CDR2 ANQGSEA. CDR3 length equals 13 residues. The CDR3, as DNA: TGCAGCGTTGGGGACAGGGTCTCCTACGAGCAGTACTTC. Protein sequence: CSVGDRVSYEQYF.

The rearrangement joins TRBV20-1 to TRBJ2-7; 7 bases align to TRBD1. Germline V gives CDR1 DFQATT, CDR2 SNEGSKA (reference sequence). V was pared by 6 bases and J by 4 bases, with 9 bases of the junction left unmatched. The CDR3 spans 13 residues. In DNA form, the CDR3 reads TGCAGTGCCGCCAGGGGGTTGCTTTACGAGCAGTACTTC. It yields the protein CSAARGLLYEQYF.

The CDR3 nucleotides are TGTGCCAGCAGCTCCGGGACGGACTATGGCTACACCTTC. Translating it yields CASSSGTDYGYTF. V usage is TRBV28 and J usage is TRBJ1-2; D is possibly TRBD1 (5 bases). CDR3 length: 13 residues. Germline V gene sequence: CDR1 MDHEN, CDR2 SYDVKM. Between the trimmed V and J ends, which lost 6 bases and 3 bases, there was a span of 11 bases.

This clonotype came up a few times. V is TRBV5-5 and J is TRBJ2-5, with 15 bases aligning to TRBD2. J was trimmed by 2 bases and V by 5 bases; bases with no gene match: 7. Looked up from germline, CDR1 is SGHKS and CDR2 is YYEKEE (reference sequence). The CDR3 consists of 17 residues. CDR3: CASSSGTSGGRQETQYF. In nucleotides, the CDR3 is TGTGCCAGCAGTTCCGGGACTAGCGGGGGGCGACAAGAGACCCAGTACTTC.

This chain uses TRBV7-2 with TRBJ2-7; perhaps TRBD2 as D (6 bases). Germline assignment: CDR1 SGHTA and CDR2 FQGNSA. There are 12 residues in the CDR3. This CDR3 is CATGASSYEQYF. For the CDR3, the DNA is TGTGCGACGGGAGCCTCCTCCTACGAGCAGTACTTC. Variable domain in full (rest from reference TRBV7-2 and TRBJ2-7): GAGVSQSPSNKVTEKGKDVELRCDPISGHTALYWYRQSLGQGLEFLIYFQGNSAPDKSGLPSDRFSAERTGGSVSTLTIQRTQQEDSAVYLCATGASSYEQYFGPGTRLTVT.

In nucleotides, the CDR3 is TGCAGCGTTGAGGCAGCATCTGAAGCTTTCTTT. As protein: CSVEAASEAFF. V and J are TRBV29-1 and TRBJ1-1; no clear D gene. Per the germline V gene, CDR1 is SQVTM and CDR2 is ANQGSEA. CDR3 length: 11 amino acids. V was clipped by 3 bases and J by 6 bases, with 8 bases between them.

This clonotype was counted between two and nine times. The chain employs TRBV29-1 and TRBJ1-2; weak D call: TRBD1 (5 bases). Per germline, CDR1 SQVTM and CDR2 ANQGSEA. Deletions cut 3 bases from V and 1 base from J, with 18 bases between. CDR3 length: 16 amino acids. The CDR3 region has the DNA TGCAGCGTTGAGCCCACCTTGACAGAGCTTAACTATGGCTACACCTTC. Protein: CSVEPTLTELNYGYTF.

This clonotype was recorded a few times. The chain combines TRBV5-4 with TRBJ2-3, with unresolved D. The CDR3 contains 13 residues. The V and J ends lost 1 base and 4 bases respectively, with 7 bases between them. Germline V gene lookup returns CDR1 SGHNT and CDR2 YYREEE (reference sequence). The CDR3 nucleotides read TGTGCCAGCAGCTTGTCCGGCCCAGATACGCAGTATTTT. Translating it yields CASSLSGPDTQYF.

The CDR3 nucleotides are TGTGCCAGCAGTACTAGCGGGGTCGCAGATACGCAGTATTTT. This codes for CASSTSGVADTQYF. The chain has TRBV12-3 or TRBV12-4 and TRBJ2-3; TRBD2 matches 10 bases. V gave up 5 bases and J gave up 4 bases; unmatched junction bases: 3. The CDR3 has 14 amino acids.

This clonotype turned up a few times. The rearrangement joins TRBV29-1 to TRBJ2-1; 8 bases align to TRBD1. This CDR3 is 13 amino acids long. CDR1 and CDR2 from the germline V gene are SQVTM and ANQGSEA. V lost 4 bases to trimming and J lost 8 bases; unmatched junction nucleotides: 7. CDR3 in DNA: TGCAGCGTTGCCTGGCAGGGGGCATATGAGCAGTTCTTC. Translated: CSVAWQGAYEQFF.

The chain combines TRBV9 with TRBJ2-7; 8 positions match TRBD1. V lost 4 bases to trimming and J lost 3 bases; unmatched junction nucleotides: 6. The CDR3 runs to 14 residues. CDR1 and CDR2 from the germline V gene are SGDLS and YYNGEE. CDR3 bases: TGTGCCAGCAGCAGGACAGGGACCAACTACGAGCAGTACTTC. It codes for CASSRTGTNYEQYF.

This clonotype appeared a few times. The V call is TRBV29-1, the J call TRBJ1-1; tentatively, D is TRBD1 (6 bases). The CDR3 runs 13 residues. Germline V gene lookup returns CDR1 SQVTM and CDR2 ANQGSEA. The V gene lost 7 bases and the J gene lost 5 bases, with 17 bases spanning the gap. The CDR3 loop is CSGHDRFGTEAFF. Written as DNA, the CDR3 is TGCAGCGGACACGACAGGTTCGGTACTGAAGCTTTCTTT.

This clonotype was seen more than once but under ten times. CDR3 in DNA: TGCGCCAGCAGCCAAGAGTCTCGCCCCTACAATGAGCAGTTCTTC. Translated: CASSQESRPYNEQFF. The V and J genes are TRBV4-3 and TRBJ2-1, with no clear D. V shed 0 bases and J shed 2 bases, with 8 bases lying between them. CDR1 and CDR2 (germline): LGHNA, YSLEER. This CDR3 has 15 amino acids.

The genes are TRBV10-3 and TRBJ2-7; D gene uncertain. Germline V gene data show CDR1 as ENHRY and CDR2 as SYGVKD. V lost 8 bases to trimming and J lost 4 bases, with 12 bases between them. CDR3 size: 12 residues. The DNA for the CDR3 is TGTGCCATCGGCCAGCCGCATTACGAGCAGTACTTC. Residues: CAIGQPHYEQYF.